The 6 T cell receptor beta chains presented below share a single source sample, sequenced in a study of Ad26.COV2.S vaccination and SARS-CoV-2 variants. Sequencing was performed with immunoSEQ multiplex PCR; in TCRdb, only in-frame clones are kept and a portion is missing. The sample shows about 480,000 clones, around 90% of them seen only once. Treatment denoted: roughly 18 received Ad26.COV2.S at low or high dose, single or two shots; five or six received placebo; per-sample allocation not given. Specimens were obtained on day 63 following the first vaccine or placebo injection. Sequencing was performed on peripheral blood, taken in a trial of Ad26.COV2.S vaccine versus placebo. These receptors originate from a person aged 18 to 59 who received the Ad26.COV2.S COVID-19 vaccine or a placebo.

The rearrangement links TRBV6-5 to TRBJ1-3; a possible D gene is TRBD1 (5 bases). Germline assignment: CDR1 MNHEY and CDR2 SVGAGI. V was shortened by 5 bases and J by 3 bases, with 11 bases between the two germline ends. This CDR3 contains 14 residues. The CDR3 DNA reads TGTGCCAGCAGTCCCGGGACGTTTGGAAACACCATATATTTT. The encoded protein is CASSPGTFGNTIYF.

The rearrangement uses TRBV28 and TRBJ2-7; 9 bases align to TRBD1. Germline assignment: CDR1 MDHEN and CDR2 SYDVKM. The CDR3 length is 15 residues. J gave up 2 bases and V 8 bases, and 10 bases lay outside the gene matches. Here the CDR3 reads CASCKQGAVAYEQYF. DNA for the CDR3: TGTGCCAGCTGCAAACAGGGGGCGGTTGCCTACGAGCAGTACTTC.

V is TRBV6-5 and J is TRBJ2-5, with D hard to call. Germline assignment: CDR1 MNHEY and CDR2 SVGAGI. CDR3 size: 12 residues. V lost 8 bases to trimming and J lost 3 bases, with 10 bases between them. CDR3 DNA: TGTGCCAGCGGTAATACTAAAGAGACCCAGTACTTC. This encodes CASGNTKETQYF.

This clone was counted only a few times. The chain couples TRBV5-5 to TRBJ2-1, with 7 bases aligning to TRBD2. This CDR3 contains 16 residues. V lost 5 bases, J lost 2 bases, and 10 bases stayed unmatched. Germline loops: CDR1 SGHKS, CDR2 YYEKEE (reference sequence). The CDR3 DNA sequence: TGTGCCAGCAGTCCTCACCCGAGCGGGACCTACAATGAGCAGTTCTTC. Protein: CASSPHPSGTYNEQFF.

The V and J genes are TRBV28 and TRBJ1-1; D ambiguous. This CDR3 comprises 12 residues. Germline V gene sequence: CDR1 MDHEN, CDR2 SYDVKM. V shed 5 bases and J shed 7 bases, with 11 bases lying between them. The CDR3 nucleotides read TGTGCCAGCAGTCCCCTTTTTAGTGAAGCTTTCTTT. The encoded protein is CASSPLFSEAFF.

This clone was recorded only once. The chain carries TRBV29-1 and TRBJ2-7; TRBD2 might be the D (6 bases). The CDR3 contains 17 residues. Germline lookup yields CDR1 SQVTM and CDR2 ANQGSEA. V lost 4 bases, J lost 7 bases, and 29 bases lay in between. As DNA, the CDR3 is TGCAGCGTTGCCCAATTAGCAGGTGGGAGGACCCCCCAGGAGCAGTACTTC. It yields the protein CSVAQLAGGRTPQEQYF.